This T cell receptor beta chain was obtained from a study of blood T cell repertoires in COVID-19. The CDR3 spans 13 residues. Germline V lookup: CDR1 SGHRS, CDR2 YFSETQ. V shed 2 bases and J shed 3 bases, with 8 bases lying between them. The table came from immunoSEQ multiplex PCR; TCRdb's copy has only in-frame clones and leaves some out. The sample lists 120,000 to 150,000 clones, about 83% occurring once. The clonotype originates from a woman in her 50s with acute COVID-19. The chain links TRBV5-1 to TRBJ1-2; possibly TRBD1 for D (5 bases). Specimen: PBMCs or T cells enriched from blood (not recorded which). CDR3 in DNA: TGCGCCAGCAGCTTCGGGGGTGACTATGGCTACACCTTC. Residues: CASSFGGDYGYTF.